This T cell receptor beta chain was profiled in a study of T cell responses to AZD1222 COVID-19 vaccine. Per germline, CDR1 SGHTA and CDR2 FQGNSA. The CDR3 loop spans 15 amino acids. The germline V and J ends were trimmed by 5 bases and 0 bases, with 11 bases remaining between them. Comments on this clone: Its antigen is currently unknown.

Study findings and constraints: Just a handful of people given AZD1222 tested seropositive at baseline. The study found Spike-specific TCR breadth and depth rose after two AZD1222 doses.

TCRdb keeps only in-frame clones here, not all; method: immunoSEQ multiplex PCR. The sample shows 200,000 or so clones, about 91% of them seen only once. The receptor's source is an adult in good health. This material consisted of peripheral blood, taken on day 0 of AZD1222 vaccination. The J gene is TRBJ1-3, the V gene TRBV7-2; unclear D gene. The CDR3 sequence: CASSAVSNSGNTIYF. The CDR3 region has the DNA TGTGCCAGCAGCGCGGTCTCAAACTCTGGAAACACCATATATTTT.